Presented here are 10 T cell receptor beta chains from one specimen sequenced in a study of CD8 T cells in ankylosing spondylitis. TCRdb re-called the 5' RACE reads through MiXCR, storing one row per CDR3 protein. The table includes 250,000 to 400,000 distinct CDR3 sequences, 11% detected once. Sequencing was carried out using blood, either unsorted or a sorted T cell fraction (not recorded which). The receptors were gathered from a female donor with ankylosing spondylitis or in good health (not recorded which).

In its sample, this clonotype was seen a few times. The chain employs TRBV18 and TRBJ2-1, with 8 bases aligning to TRBD1. The CDR3 spans 16 residues. Trimming removed 4 bases from V and 4 bases from J; junction bases left unmatched: 9. In germline, CDR1 is KGHSH, CDR2 LQKENI. CDR3: CASSLTTGVVYNEQFF. Written as DNA, the CDR3 is TGTGCCAGCTCACTGACGACAGGGGTGGTTTACAATGAGCAGTTCTTC.

This clonotype was seen only a few times. Mismatch with germline at one junction end may stem from a read error. The rearrangement uses TRBV15 and TRBJ2-1; TRBD2 agrees at 10 bases. Germline-derived CDR1 and CDR2 are LNHNV and YYDKDF (reference sequence). The CDR3 is 15 amino acids. CDR3 sequence: CATSTPSLAGRDSVF. The CDR3 DNA sequence: TGTGCCACCAGCACACCGTCACTAGCGGGGCGAGACTCGGTCTTC.

The genes are TRBV4-3 and TRBJ2-6; D may be TRBD1 (6 bases). Trimming pared 1 base from V and 2 bases from J, leaving 9 bases between. This CDR3 spans 16 amino acids. Per germline, CDR1 LGHNA and CDR2 YSLEER. In DNA form, the CDR3 reads TGCGCCAGCAGCCAAGCCCGGACAGCTGGGGCCAACGTCCTGACTTTC. Translating it yields CASSQARTAGANVLTF.

There are a few counts of this clonotype. The chain is built from TRBV16 and TRBJ1-6, with 8 bases that match TRBD1. The junction had 12 bases not matched to a gene; V was cut back by 4 bases and J by 10 bases. This CDR3 contains 16 residues. CDR1 and CDR2 (germline): KGHSY, FQNENV. The CDR3 DNA follows: TGTGCCAGCAGCCCGCCGTCCCGGGACAGGCTCTCACCCCTCCACTTT. Protein product: CASSPPSRDRLSPLHF.

At least ten counts were recorded for this clonotype. The chain employs TRBV7-9 and TRBJ1-1; 10 bases map to TRBD1. This CDR3 has 17 amino acids. V was clipped by 1 base and J by 4 bases; unmatched bases: 9. Per germline, CDR1 SEHNR and CDR2 FQNEAQ (reference sequence). The CDR3 region is CASSLGQGAGVGTEAFF. The CDR3 DNA follows: TGTGCCAGCAGCTTAGGACAGGGGGCCGGCGTGGGCACTGAAGCTTTCTTT.

As for this clonotype: A read error may be the cause here, since a much bigger clone is one base away. The gene calls are TRBV19 and TRBJ2-5, with D perhaps matching TRBD1 (6 bases). The CDR3 consists of 13 residues. Looked up from germline, CDR1 is LNHDA and CDR2 is SQIVND (reference sequence). The CDR3 DNA is TGTGCCAGTAGCAGGACAGTCCAAGAGACCCAGTCCTTC. It translates to CASSRTVQETQSF. Using reference TRBV19 and TRBJ2-5 for the parts outside the CDR3, the full variable domain is DGGITQSPKYLFRKEGQNVTLSCEQNLNHDAMYWYRQDPGQGLRLIYYSQIVNDFQKGDIAEGYSVSREKKESFPLTVTSAQKNPTAFYLCASSRTVQETQSFGPGTRLLVL.

This chain connects TRBV7-2 to TRBJ2-5, with TRBD2 identical over 7 bases. CDR1 and CDR2 (germline): SGHTA, FQGNSA. The junction had 3 bases not matched to a gene; V was cut back by 3 bases and J by 2 bases. CDR3 length equals 14 residues. The CDR3: CASSFMGGQETQYF. As DNA, the CDR3 is TGTGCCAGCAGCTTTATGGGGGGGCAAGAGACCCAGTACTTC.

This clonotype was counted between two and nine times. The rearrangement uses TRBV20-1 and TRBJ2-3; D may be TRBD2 (7 bases). The germline gives CDR1 DFQATT, CDR2 SNEGSKA (reference sequence). Deletions cut 6 bases from V and 6 bases from J, with 22 bases between. The CDR3 spans 15 residues. In DNA, the CDR3 is TGCAGTGCGGTCTGGGGGTGGGCGGGGGCGGATACGCAGTATTTT. Protein sequence: CSAVWGWAGADTQYF.

This clonotype was counted a few times. The rearrangement joins TRBV18 to TRBJ2-4, with D perhaps matching TRBD2 (5 bases). Trimming removed 0 bases from V and 2 bases from J, with 14 bases in between. Looked up from germline, CDR1 is KGHSH and CDR2 is LQKENI. CDR3 length: 17 amino acids. This CDR3 is CASSPPNLARTKNIQYF. CDR3 nucleotides: TGTGCCAGCTCACCACCGAATCTAGCACGAACCAAAAACATTCAGTACTTC.

This clonotype was observed many times. The chain is built from TRBV7-2 and TRBJ2-7, with 10 bases fitting TRBD2. Germline CDR1 reads SGHTA; CDR2 reads FQGNSA. V trimming: 5 bases; J trimming: 2 bases; junction bases outside the gene matches: 3. There are 14 residues in the CDR3. The CDR3 DNA reads as TGTGCCAGCAGCGATAGCGGGAGGCCCTACGAGCAGTACTTC. This gives the protein CASSDSGRPYEQYF.